This TCR beta chain was retrieved from a study of blood T cells in healthy people across ages. General study findings and limits: The fall in TCR beta diversity per million T cells was roughly linear with age.

Collection of 9 to 10 milliliters of peripheral blood was performed for each donor. Extractions gave at least 5 micrograms of total RNA per sample. Looked up from germline, CDR1 is DFQATT and CDR2 is SNEGSKA (reference sequence). The CDR3 loop spans 13 amino acids. V dropped 7 bases and J dropped 1 base, with 13 bases sitting between them. The use of a sample-barcoded 5' primer and a J-beta primer mix characterized a second PCR of 7 to 11 cycles. TCRdb re-derived calls from the 5' RACE reads in MiXCR, one entry per CDR3 protein. The table lists 700,000 to 1,000,000 distinct CDR3 sequences, under 45% of them singletons. This clonotype was seen more than once but under ten times. The antigen is not known.

The chain carries TRBV20-1 and TRBJ2-5; no reliable D call. Material: blood. The clonotype comes from a man in his 60s in good health. The chain's CDR3 is CSVSRSTQETQYF. The CDR3 DNA is TGCAGTGTCTCCCGCAGTACCCAAGAGACCCAGTACTTC.